A selection of T cell receptor beta chains follows, all from one sample in a study of blood T cell repertoires in COVID-19. Generated by immunoSEQ multiplex PCR, the TCRdb table keeps only in-frame clones and is missing some. Found here are 150,000 to 200,000 clones, about 90% of them singletons; the top ten hold about 10%. The specimen sequenced was peripheral blood. The receptors stem from a woman aged 60-70 years with COVID-19, enrolled during active disease. CDR3s include the opening cysteine and the closing phenylalanine or tryptophan. Each record gives: clone size, D gene, J gene, V gene, CDR3 protein, CDR3 DNA. D genes are given only for firm matches. The listing skips clone size in some rows; elsewhere it reads once, few, many or a size class.

>.|TRBD1|TRBJ1-2|TRBV5-4
CASSHRQGIGYGYTF
TGTGCCAGCAGCCACAGACAGGGTATTGGCTATGGCTACACCTTC
>.|TRBD1|TRBJ2-7|TRBV7-2
CASSSAGTGWDEQYF
TGTGCCAGCAGCTCCGCCGGGACAGGGTGGGACGAGCAGTACTTC
>.|TRBD1|TRBJ2-5|TRBV6-5
CASSYSGTGYETQYF
TGTGCCAGCAGTTACTCGGGGACAGGGTATGAGACCCAGTACTTC
>.|TRBD1|TRBJ1-4|TRBV9
CASSVGSGGQKLFF
TGTGCCAGCAGCGTAGGGTCAGGGGGACAAAAACTGTTTTTT
>.|.|TRBJ1-5|TRBV19
CASSEGANQPQHF
TGTGCCAGTAGTGAGGGCGCCAATCAGCCCCAGCATTTT
>.|.|TRBJ2-5|TRBV28
CASSLWGRAETQYF
TGTGCCAGCAGTTTATGGGGCAGGGCGGAGACCCAGTACTTC
>.|.|TRBJ2-1|TRBV30
CAWRSAGDYNEQFF
TGTGCCTGGAGATCGGCAGGGGACTACAATGAGCAGTTCTTC
>.|.|TRBJ1-3|TRBV7-9
CASSRGQWGNTIYF
TGTGCCAGCAGCCGAGGACAGTGGGGAAACACCATATATTTT
>.|.|TRBJ1-1|TRBV11-3
CASSFAGWEAYMDTEAFF
TGTGCCAGCAGTTTCGCGGGGTGGGAAGCCTATATGGACACTGAAGCTTTCTTT
>.|.|TRBJ2-3|TRBV28
CSGTFARGDTQYF
TGCTCTGGGACATTCGCCCGGGGAGATACGCAGTATTTT
>.|TRBD2|TRBJ2-7|TRBV18
CASSPLAGGPDEQYF
TGTGCCAGCTCACCGTTAGCGGGAGGGCCCGACGAGCAGTACTTC
>.|.|TRBJ2-7|TRBV24-1
CATNPGSPEQYF
TGTGCCACCAACCCGGGATCCCCCGAGCAGTACTTC
>once|.|TRBJ2-2|TRBV6-4
CASSGTNTGELFF
TGTGCCAGCAGTGGGACAAACACCGGGGAGCTGTTTTTT
>.|TRBD2|TRBJ2-7|TRBV28
CASERASGFYEQYF
TGTGCCAGCGAAAGGGCTAGCGGGTTCTACGAGCAGTACTTC
>.|.|TRBJ1-5|TRBV9
CASSVYSNQPQHF
TGTGCCAGCAGCGTCTATAGCAATCAGCCCCAGCATTTT
>.|TRBD1|TRBJ1-5|TRBV5-1
CASSLDTGGRQPQHF
TGCGCCAGCAGCTTAGACACAGGGGGCAGGCAGCCCCAGCATTTT
>.|TRBD1|TRBJ1-2|TRBV24-1
CATTGQGAEGYTF
TGTGCCACCACCGGACAGGGGGCTGAGGGCTACACCTTC
>.|.|TRBJ2-3|TRBV11-2
CASSSPLTDTQYF
TGTGCCAGCAGCTCCCCCCTTACAGATACGCAGTATTTT
>.|TRBD1|TRBJ1-2|TRBV10-3
CAKRAGGRDGYTF
TGTGCCAAACGGGCAGGGGGCAGGGATGGCTACACCTTC
>.|.|TRBJ1-2|TRBV9
CASSVGGTHNYGYTF
TGTGCCAGCAGCGTAGGGGGGACTCATAACTATGGCTACACCTTC
>once|TRBD2|TRBJ2-7|TRBV30
CAWSEGLAGEYEQYF
TGTGCCTGGAGTGAAGGACTAGCGGGAGAGTACGAGCAGTACTTC
>.|.|TRBJ2-7|TRBV11-2
CASSLGQASVLEQYF
TGTGCCAGCAGCTTAGGACAGGCCTCGGTGTTAGAGCAGTACTTC
>.|.|TRBJ2-7|TRBV30
CAWTLAFSYEQYF
TGTGCCTGGACCCTAGCGTTCTCCTACGAGCAGTACTTC
>.|.|TRBJ2-3|TRBV19
CASKEGGATDTQYF
TGTGCCAGTAAAGAGGGGGGGGCTACAGATACGCAGTATTTT
>.|TRBD1|TRBJ1-1|TRBV28
CASSWDRVNTEAFF
TGTGCCAGCAGTTGGGACAGGGTGAACACTGAAGCTTTCTTT
>once|.|TRBJ1-2|TRBV3-1/TRBV3-2
CASSQDRAGYGYTF
TGTGCCAGCAGCCAAGACAGGGCCGGTTATGGCTACACCTTC
>.|TRBD1|TRBJ2-2|TRBV12-5
CASGRDRDRDTGELFF
TGTGCTAGTGGCCGTGACCGGGACAGGGACACCGGGGAGCTGTTTTTT
>.|.|TRBJ1-2|TRBV19
CASSISPRGNYGYTF
TGTGCCAGTAGTATATCCCCTCGGGGGAACTATGGCTACACCTTC
>.|TRBD1|TRBJ2-3|TRBV19
CASSSLDRGRADTQYF
TGTGCCAGTAGTAGTCTCGACAGGGGGCGCGCAGATACGCAGTATTTT
>.|TRBD1|TRBJ1-2|TRBV12-5
CASGLAPGQGHGYTF
TGTGCTAGTGGTTTGGCGCCGGGACAGGGCCATGGCTACACCTTC
>.|.|TRBJ1-1|TRBV7-9
CASSPGGPEAFF
TGTGCCAGCAGCCCGGGGGGGCCTGAAGCTTTCTTT
>.|.|TRBJ2-7|TRBV6-5
CASRNTRRTFEYF
TGTGCCAGCAGAAATACTAGGCGGACGTTCGAGTACTTC
>few|TRBD1|TRBJ2-7|TRBV19
CASSISGQWPHEQYF
TGTGCCAGTAGTATTTCGGGACAGTGGCCCCACGAGCAGTACTTC
>.|.|TRBJ2-1|TRBV30
CAWSVTGDTEQFF
TGTGCCTGGAGTGTAACGGGAGATACTGAGCAGTTCTTC
>.|.|TRBJ1-6|TRBV5-1
CASSLVKGPPLHF
TGCGCCAGCAGCTTGGTTAAGGGGCCGCCCCTCCACTTT
>.|.|TRBJ1-1|TRBV18
CASSLTWNTEAFF
TGTGCCAGCTCACTTACTTGGAACACTGAAGCTTTCTTT
>.|.|TRBJ2-7|TRBV7-8
CASSPRDSTYEQYF
TGTGCCAGCAGCCCGCGGGACAGTACCTACGAGCAGTACTTC
>.|TRBD1|TRBJ1-2|TRBV10-3
CAISEDRGLAGYTF
TGTGCCATCAGTGAGGACAGGGGTCTTGCTGGCTACACCTTC
>.|TRBD1|TRBJ1-6|TRBV9
CASSPRTGRDGSPLHF
TGTGCCAGCAGCCCTCGGACAGGACGAGATGGGTCACCCCTCCACTTT
>.|.|TRBJ2-5|TRBV11-1
CASSRNGQFQETQYF
TGTGCCAGCAGCCGAAACGGACAGTTTCAAGAGACCCAGTACTTC
>.|.|TRBJ1-2|TRBV5-4
CASSLAGDDYGYTF
TGTGCCAGCAGCTTGGCGGGGGACGACTATGGCTACACCTTC
>.|.|TRBJ2-3|TRBV3-1/TRBV3-2
CASSSLAYSAEDTQYF
TGTGCCAGCAGCTCCCTCGCATACTCAGCGGAAGATACGCAGTATTTT
>.|TRBD2|TRBJ2-7|TRBV2
CARGGTSAYEQYF
TGTGCCAGGGGGGGGACGTCGGCCTACGAGCAGTACTTC
>once|.|TRBJ2-1|TRBV10-3
CAISLSGSYNEQFF
TGTGCCATCAGTCTATCAGGGTCCTACAATGAGCAGTTCTTC
>.|.|TRBJ2-7|TRBV7-2
CASSPGGDRVKQYF
TGTGCCAGCAGCCCCGGGGGTGACAGGGTAAAGCAGTACTTC
>once|TRBD1|TRBJ1-4|TRBV12-5
CASALDRGREKLFF
TGTGCTAGTGCTTTGGACAGGGGGCGTGAAAAACTGTTTTTT
>.|.|TRBJ1-4|TRBV7-8
CASSLVWTEVEKLFF
TGTGCCAGCAGCTTAGTCTGGACAGAGGTTGAAAAACTGTTTTTT
>.|.|TRBJ2-4|TRBV30
CAWSWQGGGIQYF
TGTGCCTGGAGTTGGCAGGGTGGCGGCATTCAGTACTTC